The 8 T cell receptor beta chains below all came from one sample that was sequenced in a study of T cell repertoires in cytomegalovirus infection. Each CDR3 protein is one row after TCRdb ran MiXCR on the reads. This table holds 110,000 to 150,000 distinct CDR3 sequences, under 8.5% found once. The sample was PBMCs. Source of these receptors: a human donor in good health (CMV status not recorded). Some clones in this sample may be carry-over from other donors' samples.

V usage is TRBV19 and J usage is TRBJ2-2, with 8 bases lining up with TRBD2. The CDR3 consists of 16 residues. Losses at the gene ends were 5 bases for V and 4 bases for J; bases not matched to a gene: 9. Germline assignment: CDR1 LNHDA and CDR2 SQIVND (reference sequence). The CDR3 bases are TGTGCCAGTAGTCGGACGGGGGGGCCGCCCACCGGGGAGCTGTTTTTT. This codes for CASSRTGGPPTGELFF.

A few counts support this clonotype. A junction end diverges from the germline sequence, so it may reflect a read error. The chain joins TRBV5-1 to TRBJ2-3; the match to TRBD1 covers 9 bases. The CDR3 is made up of 14 amino acids. The germline CDR1 and CDR2 sequences are SGHRS and YFSETQ. The CDR3 protein is CASSFGDRAPSLDF. CDR3 bases: TGCGCCAGCAGCTTTGGGGACAGGGCTCCCTCGCTAGATTTT. The whole variable domain, filled in from reference TRBV5-1 and TRBJ2-3, reads KAGVTQTPRYLIKTRGQQVTLSCSPISGHRSVSWYQQTPGQGLQFLFEYFSETQRNKGNFPGRFSGRQFSNSRSEMNVSTLELGDSALYLCASSFGDRAPSLDFGPGTRLTVL.

This chain connects TRBV28 to TRBJ1-6; D ambiguous. The CDR3 is 15 amino acids. The germline V gene encodes CDR1 MDHEN and CDR2 SYDVKM. Trimming removed 5 bases at V and 7 bases at J, with 15 bases between. CDR3 sequence (DNA): TGTGCCAGCAGTGCGTTCAAGGGCTCCAATTCACCCCTCCACTTT. The encoded protein is CASSAFKGSNSPLHF.

On this clonotype itself: A much more abundant neighbour one base away suggests this may be a read error. The CDR3 sequence: CASSRAGGYSYEQYF. In DNA form, the CDR3 reads TGTGCCAGCAGCCGGGCGGGGGGGTACTCCTACGAGCAGTACTTC. The rearrangement links TRBV7-2 to TRBJ2-7, with 9 bases lining up with TRBD2. The CDR3 length is 15 residues. Trimming removed 5 bases from V and 0 bases from J; junction bases left unmatched: 5. In germline, CDR1 is SGHTA, CDR2 FQGNSA.

At least ten counts were recorded for this clonotype. V and J are TRBV7-9 and TRBJ2-7; D is perhaps TRBD1 (6 bases). Germline lookup yields CDR1 SEHNR and CDR2 FQNEAQ (reference sequence). V was clipped by 4 bases and J by 1 base, with 11 bases between them. The CDR3 extends over 14 amino acids. The CDR3 here is CASSSDRSSYEQYF. The CDR3 DNA sequence: TGTGCCAGCAGCTCGGACAGATCATCCTACGAGCAGTACTTC.

This clonotype was counted only a few times. The V and J genes are TRBV5-1 and TRBJ2-1; 10 positions agree with TRBD2. CDR1 is SGHRS, CDR2 YFSETQ, per germline. V lost 0 bases and J lost 6; bases outside the gene matches: 3. The CDR3 is 15 amino acids. The CDR3 here is CASSLDLAGANEQFF. In DNA, the CDR3 is TGCGCCAGCAGCTTGGATCTAGCGGGGGCCAATGAGCAGTTCTTC.

The rearrangement links TRBV7-9 to TRBJ2-7, with D hard to call. Germline V gives CDR1 SEHNR, CDR2 FQNEAQ (reference sequence). The V end was cut by 1 base, the J end by 6 bases, with 10 bases between. The CDR3 spans 13 residues. The CDR3 sequence: CASSLGAWGEQYF. Here the CDR3 DNA reads TGTGCCAGCAGCTTAGGAGCTTGGGGCGAGCAGTACTTC.

This clonotype showed up many times. The chain combines TRBV10-3 with TRBJ1-5; D uncertain. The germline V gene has CDR1 ENHRY and CDR2 SYGVKD. This CDR3 has 12 amino acids. V was trimmed by 6 bases and J by 0 bases, leaving 3 bases between them. DNA of the CDR3: TGTGCCATCAGCGATAGCAATCAGCCCCAGCATTTT. Amino acid sequence: CAISDSNQPQHF.